Each of the 18 T cell receptor beta chains below was sequenced from the same sample in a study of T cell repertoires in cytomegalovirus infection. TCRdb independently ran MiXCR on the reads; one entry per CDR3 protein. The sample has approximately 260,000 distinct CDR3 sequences, 22% seen once; the top ten hold about 21%. The antigens of these receptors remain unknown. Sequenced material: cultured PBMCs, taken from culture after CMV antigen stimulation. The receptors were sampled from a human donor in good health (CMV status not recorded). Some clones in this sample may be carry-over from other donors' samples.

The V gene is TRBV4-1, the J gene TRBJ1-3, with 8 positions matching TRBD1. The CDR3 loop spans 16 amino acids. J gave up 4 bases and V 0 bases, and 5 bases lay outside the gene matches. In germline, CDR1 is MGHRA, CDR2 YSYEKL. The CDR3 loop reads CASSQEPGGRGNTIYF. The CDR3 region has the DNA TGCGCCAGCAGCCAAGAACCAGGGGGCCGGGGAAACACCATATATTTT.

In regard to this clonotype: One junction end disagrees with the germline gene, perhaps due to a read error. The J gene is TRBJ2-3, the V gene TRBV7-8; D is uncertain. This CDR3 has 12 amino acids. Germline V gives CDR1 SGHVS, CDR2 FQNEAQ. DNA of the CDR3: TGTGTCAGCAGCTTAAATTGGGATACGCAGTATTTT. It codes for CVSSLNWDTQYF.

This clonotype was observed a handful of times. This chain uses TRBV10-2 with TRBJ1-2; TRBD1 might be the D (6 bases). Germline V gene lookup returns CDR1 WSHSY and CDR2 SAAADI. The CDR3 covers 15 residues. Deletions cut 6 bases from V and 4 bases from J, with 18 bases between. The CDR3 loop reads CASSPLVQGTYGYTF. The CDR3 bases are TGCGCCAGCAGCCCATTGGTCCAGGGGACCTATGGCTACACCTTC.

Many counts were recorded for this clonotype. The chain joins TRBV12-3 or TRBV12-4 to TRBJ1-5; 10 positions match TRBD1. V dropped 5 bases and J dropped 6; count of bases not matched to a gene: 7. This CDR3 comprises 15 residues. The CDR3 is CASSRDRGAGQPQHF. As DNA, the CDR3 is TGTGCCAGCAGTAGGGACAGGGGTGCAGGTCAGCCCCAGCATTTT.

This clonotype has ten or more counts. The rearrangement uses TRBV7-6 and TRBJ2-5; possibly TRBD1 or TRBD2 for D (5 bases each). V was clipped by 5 bases and J by 10 bases, with 14 bases between them. Germline V gene sequence: CDR1 SGHVS, CDR2 FNYEAQ. This CDR3 is 12 amino acids long. CDR3 DNA: TGTGCCAGCAGCCCGGAAAGGGGAGACCAGTACTTC. Its protein product is CASSPERGDQYF.

This clonotype came up a few times. The chain links TRBV7-9 to TRBJ2-3; the match to TRBD2 covers 9 bases. V lost 3 bases and J lost 3; bases outside the gene matches: 7. CDR3 length: 16 amino acids. The germline V gene encodes CDR1 SEHNR and CDR2 FQNEAQ (reference sequence). The CDR3: CASSFIAGGPTDTQYF. CDR3 sequence (DNA): TGTGCCAGCAGCTTTATCGCGGGAGGGCCGACAGATACGCAGTATTTT.

For this clonotype: An end of the junction differs from the germline gene, which may be a read error. The V gene is TRBV12-3 or TRBV12-4, the J gene TRBJ2-5; D is unclear. The length of the CDR3 is 13 residues. Written as DNA, the CDR3 is TGTGCCAGCAGCTCTCACCCGGGCCTACCGCAGGACTTC. It encodes CASSSHPGLPQDF.

The chain combines TRBV7-9 with TRBJ1-1; tentatively, D is TRBD1 (5 bases). V shed 1 base and J shed 4 bases, with 13 bases lying between them. Germline V CDR1 and CDR2: SEHNR, FQNEAQ (reference sequence). The CDR3 has 15 residues. CDR3 amino acids: CASSLGGRESTEAFF. The CDR3 DNA follows: TGTGCCAGCAGCTTAGGAGGCAGGGAAAGCACTGAAGCTTTCTTT.

This clonotype is judged medium-sized (0.01 to 0.1%). The chain is built from TRBV7-8 and TRBJ2-1; D is unclear. The CDR3 runs to 16 residues. The V and J ends lost 1 base and 1 base respectively, with 11 bases between them. CDR1 and CDR2 from the germline V gene are SGHVS and FQNEAQ. The CDR3 DNA is TGTGCCAGCAGCTTAGAGGGTGGCTGGTCCTACAATGAGCAGTTCTTC. Amino acids: CASSLEGGWSYNEQFF.

This clonotype was seen repeatedly, ten times or more. This sequence joins TRBV7-2 and TRBJ1-2; D uncertain. Trimming took 2 bases from V and 10 from J, leaving 11 bases between them. The CDR3 sequence is 12 residues long. Germline lookup yields CDR1 SGHTA and CDR2 FQGNSA. Here the CDR3 reads CASSLTGVLYTF. The CDR3 coding sequence is TGTGCCAGCAGCTTAACCGGGGTCCTCTACACCTTC.

This clonotype was detected a few times. The gene calls are TRBV4-1 and TRBJ1-1; no clear D gene. Trimming removed 0 bases at V and 2 bases at J, with 10 bases between. Germline V gene sequence: CDR1 MGHRA, CDR2 YSYEKL. This CDR3 is built from 15 residues. As DNA, the CDR3 is TGCGCCAGCAGCCAAGATCACAGACTAAACACTGAAGCTTTCTTT. Translating gives CASSQDHRLNTEAFF.

This chain connects TRBV6-5 to TRBJ2-2, with 8 positions matching TRBD2. The CDR3 covers 15 residues. J lost 0 bases, V lost 7 bases, and 4 bases had no gene match. Germline CDR1 reads MNHEY; CDR2 reads SVGAGI. The CDR3 is CASKRGLANTGELFF. The CDR3 coding sequence is TGTGCCAGCAAGAGGGGACTAGCGAACACCGGGGAGCTGTTTTTT.

This clonotype has more than one count but fewer than ten. This chain connects TRBV12-3 or TRBV12-4 to TRBJ2-1; D gene unclear. V lost 8 bases and J lost 8, with 22 bases in between. The CDR3 is 15 residues long. The CDR3 loop is CASLILGANRDEQFF. The CDR3 DNA follows: TGTGCCAGCCTAATCCTCGGCGCGAACCGGGATGAGCAGTTCTTC.

V and J are TRBV7-4 and TRBJ2-5; possibly TRBD2 for D (6 bases). V was clipped by 2 bases and J by 4 bases, with 14 bases between them. CDR3 length equals 15 residues. Germline-derived CDR1 and CDR2 are SGHVT and SQSDAQ. This CDR3 reads CASSLIPGVPETQYF. The CDR3 region has the DNA TGTGCCAGCAGCTTAATTCCGGGAGTACCAGAGACCCAGTACTTC.

The chain recombines TRBV4-2 with TRBJ2-7; possibly TRBD1 or TRBD2 for D (5 bases each). V dropped 0 bases and J dropped 0 bases, with 9 bases sitting between them. This CDR3 spans 15 amino acids. Germline V CDR1 and CDR2: LGHNA, YNFKEQ. CDR3 sequence (DNA): TGTGCCAGCAGCCAAGAGTGGGACCCCTCCTACGAGCAGTACTTC. This codes for CASSQEWDPSYEQYF.

This chain joins TRBV30 and TRBJ2-3, with D possibly TRBD2 on 6 matching bases. This CDR3 comprises 11 residues. CDR1 and CDR2 (germline): GTSNPN, SVGIG (reference sequence). V was cut by 5 bases and J by 8 bases, with 11 bases left in between. CDR3 loop: CAWGGGFTQYF. In nucleotides, the CDR3 is TGTGCCTGGGGGGGAGGTTTTACGCAGTATTTT.

V and J are TRBV12-5 and TRBJ2-1; D is ambiguous. V was clipped by 1 base and J by 4 bases, with 8 bases between them. Germline CDR1 is LGHNT and CDR2 is FRNRAP. The CDR3 covers 14 residues. The CDR3 loop is CASGLDGTYNEQFF. For the CDR3, the DNA is TGTGCTAGTGGTTTGGATGGCACATACAATGAGCAGTTCTTC.

This clonotype was observed a single time. The chain combines TRBV7-9 with TRBJ1-1; 7 bases are a match to TRBD1. Trimming cost V 5 bases and J 3 bases; bases outside gene matches: 6. This CDR3 comprises 14 residues. CDR1 and CDR2 from the germline V gene are SEHNR and FQNEAQ (reference sequence). DNA of the CDR3: TGTGCCAGCAGCGACGCAGGGGGAGACACTGAAGCTTTCTTT. This gives the protein CASSDAGGDTEAFF.